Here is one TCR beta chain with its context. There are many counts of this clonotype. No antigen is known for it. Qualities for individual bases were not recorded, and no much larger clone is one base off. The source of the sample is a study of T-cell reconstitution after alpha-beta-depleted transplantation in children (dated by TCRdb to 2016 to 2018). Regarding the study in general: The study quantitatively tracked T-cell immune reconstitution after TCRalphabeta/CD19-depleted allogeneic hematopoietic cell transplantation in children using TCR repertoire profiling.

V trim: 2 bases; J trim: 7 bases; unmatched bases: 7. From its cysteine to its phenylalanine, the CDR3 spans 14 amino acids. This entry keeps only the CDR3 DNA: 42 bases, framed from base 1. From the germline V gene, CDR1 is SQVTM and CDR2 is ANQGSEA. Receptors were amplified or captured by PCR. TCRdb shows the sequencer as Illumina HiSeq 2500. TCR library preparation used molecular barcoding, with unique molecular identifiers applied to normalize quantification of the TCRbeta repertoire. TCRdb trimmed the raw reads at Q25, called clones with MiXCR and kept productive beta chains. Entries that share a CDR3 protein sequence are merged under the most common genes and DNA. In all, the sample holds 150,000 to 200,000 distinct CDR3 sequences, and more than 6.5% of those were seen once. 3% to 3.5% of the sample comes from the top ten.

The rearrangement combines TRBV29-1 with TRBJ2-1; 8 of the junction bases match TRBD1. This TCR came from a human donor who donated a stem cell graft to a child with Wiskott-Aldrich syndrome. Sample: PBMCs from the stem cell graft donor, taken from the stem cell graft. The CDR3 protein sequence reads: CSVEIVTGGNEQFF. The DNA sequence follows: TGCAGCGTTGAAATTGTTACAGGGGGGAATGAGCAGTTCTTC.